Listed here is a single T cell receptor (beta chain). After removal of 8 bases from V and 3 bases from J, the junction contained 3 bases not matched to a gene. This CDR3 comprises 12 residues. Looked up from germline, CDR1 is KGHSH and CDR2 is LQKENI. The data stem from a study of cytomegalovirus exposure and HLA in healthy donors. In the study overall: Counted in an early data release were roughly 87 million unique TCRs from HLA-typed donors.

PCR primers comprised 60 Vbeta and 13 Jbeta primers. Measured with immunoSEQ multiplex PCR; TCRdb has only the in-frame clones, and not every one. The sample holds 90,000 to 120,000 clones, 82% seen once. J is TRBJ1-1 and V is TRBV18; 7 bases match TRBD1. Sequencing was done on a sample of PBMCs. The sequence derives from a man aged 25-45 years in good health and CMV-seropositive. DNA of the CDR3: TGTGCCAGCCGACAGGGAGACACTGAAGCTTTCTTT. It encodes CASRQGDTEAFF.